This T cell receptor beta chain originates from a study of T cell responses to AZD1222 COVID-19 vaccine. V gave up 1 base and J gave up 0 bases; unmatched junction bases: 4. The CDR3 is made up of 16 amino acids. Germline lookup yields CDR1 SGHTA and CDR2 FQGNSA. Assay: immunoSEQ multiplex PCR; the TCRdb copy retains only in-frame clones and omits some. The sample lists roughly 35,000 clones; 86% were seen once. The table lists this clone with a few counts. Source: peripheral blood, taken on day 0 of AZD1222 vaccination. The TCR comes from an adult in good health. This chain uses TRBV7-2 with TRBJ2-7, with 9 nucleotides matching TRBD1. Here the CDR3 reads CASSLGGTGNSYEQYF. CDR3 in DNA: TGTGCCAGCAGCTTAGGAGGGACAGGGAACTCCTACGAGCAGTACTTC.